What follows are 12 T cell receptor beta chains derived from one specimen sequenced in a study of T cell responses to AZD1222 COVID-19 vaccine. Only in-frame clones appear in the TCRdb table, and some are missing; sequencing was by immunoSEQ multiplex PCR. The table lists 98,000 or so clones, over 85% of them singletons. The material was peripheral blood, obtained on day 0 of AZD1222 vaccination. These receptors all stem from an adult in good health.

In this sample, this clone turned up once. This chain uses TRBV11-2 with TRBJ2-1, with D unclear. The CDR3 contains 11 residues. Germline V gene sequence: CDR1 SGHAT, CDR2 FQNNGV. Trimming took 2 bases from V and 9 from J, leaving 5 bases between them. The CDR3 here is CASSLRSEQFF. The CDR3 nucleotides are TGTGCCAGCAGCTTACGTTCTGAGCAGTTCTTC.

V gene TRBV5-4 combines with J gene TRBJ1-1, with 8 nucleotides matching TRBD1. CDR3 length equals 16 residues. Trimming at V came to 4 bases and at J to 4 bases, leaving 12 bases not matched to a gene. Germline CDR1 SGHNT, CDR2 YYREEE (reference sequence). CDR3 amino acids: CASSPRTGGTFTEAFF. The CDR3 DNA reads as TGTGCCAGCAGCCCCCGCACAGGGGGAACCTTCACTGAAGCTTTCTTT.

The rearrangement links TRBV5-1 to TRBJ1-1, with D perhaps TRBD1 (5 bases). The CDR3 has 13 amino acids. Deletions cut 4 bases from V and 1 base from J, with 8 bases between. Looked up from germline, CDR1 is SGHRS and CDR2 is YFSETQ. CDR3 coding DNA: TGCGCCAGCAGCCGGACATCGAACACTGAAGCTTTCTTT. It yields the protein CASSRTSNTEAFF.

The chain uses TRBV24-1 and TRBJ2-5; 7 nucleotides match TRBD1. CDR3 size: 15 residues. Germline loops: CDR1 KGHDR, CDR2 SFDVKD. J lost 1 base, V lost 3 bases, and 4 bases had no gene match. The CDR3 DNA is TGTGCCACCAGTGATCATCGACAGGGCCAAGAGACCCAGTACTTC. This gives the protein CATSDHRQGQETQYF.

This sequence joins TRBV28 and TRBJ2-7, with D tentatively TRBD1 or TRBD2 (5 bases each). The V gene lost 5 bases and the J gene lost 1 base, with 15 bases spanning the gap. The CDR3 has 15 residues. Germline V gene lookup returns CDR1 MDHEN and CDR2 SYDVKM. CDR3 nucleotides: TGTGCCAGCAGTCCTGAGGGGATTGGGTCCTACGAGCAGTACTTC. It yields the protein CASSPEGIGSYEQYF.

The J gene is TRBJ2-6, the V gene TRBV24-1, with TRBD1 as a possible D gene (6 bases). This CDR3 spans 16 amino acids. V was cut by 3 bases and J by 0 bases, with 8 bases left in between. CDR1 and CDR2 from the germline V gene are KGHDR and SFDVKD. The CDR3 DNA sequence: TGTGCCACCAGTGATACAGGGACCTCTGGGGCCAACGTCCTGACTTTC. Residues: CATSDTGTSGANVLTF.

The chain couples TRBV2 to TRBJ2-7, with D possibly matching TRBD1 (5 bases). CDR3 size: 14 residues. Per germline, CDR1 SNHLY and CDR2 FYNNEI. The V gene lost 6 bases and the J gene lost 5 bases, with 17 bases spanning the gap. The CDR3 nucleotides read TGTGCCAGCAGGCGGTTAGGCAGGGATGACGAGCAGTACTTC. Its translation is CASRRLGRDDEQYF.

This clone appeared once. The J gene is TRBJ2-2, the V gene TRBV5-1; D is unclear. This CDR3 comprises 12 residues. Per germline, CDR1 SGHRS and CDR2 YFSETQ. The DNA for the CDR3 is TGCGCTACAAGGCTGAACACCGGGGAGCTGTTTTTT. Translated, it gives CATRLNTGELFF.

In DNA, the CDR3 is TGTGCCAGCAGCCGGGACAGTTATACGCAGTATTTT. Its translation: CASSRDSYTQYF. J is TRBJ2-3 and V is TRBV7-9; TRBD1 agrees at 7 bases. With V trimmed by 5 bases and J by 7 bases, 3 bases remained unmatched. This CDR3 comprises 12 residues. Germline CDR1 is SEHNR and CDR2 is FQNEAQ (reference sequence).

The chain employs TRBV5-1 and TRBJ2-2, with D uncertain. CDR3 length: 16 residues. V dropped 4 bases and J dropped 6 bases, with 19 bases sitting between them. Germline V gene data show CDR1 as SGHRS and CDR2 as YFSETQ. CDR3 amino acids: CASSPISGRVAGELFF. The CDR3 DNA sequence: TGCGCCAGCAGCCCCATTTCAGGACGAGTGGCCGGGGAGCTGTTTTTT.

The J gene is TRBJ2-3, the V gene TRBV5-5, with 7 nucleotides matching TRBD1. Trimming cost V 3 bases and J 1 base; bases outside gene matches: 14. The CDR3 totals 18 residues. CDR1 SGHKS and CDR2 YYEKEE come from the germline V gene (reference sequence). As DNA, the CDR3 is TGTGCCAGCAGCTCAACAGGGGACGCTAACTATCGCACAGATACGCAGTATTTT. This translates into CASSSTGDANYRTDTQYF.

V and J are TRBV7-9 and TRBJ2-1; either TRBD1 or TRBD2 may supply D (5 bases each). Trimming removed 6 bases at V and 4 bases at J, with 16 bases between. CDR3 length: 15 amino acids. Germline-derived CDR1 and CDR2 are SEHNR and FQNEAQ (reference sequence). DNA of the CDR3: TGTGCCAGCAGTTCCGGGACGGGAAATTACAATGAGCAGTTCTTC. Residues: CASSSGTGNYNEQFF.